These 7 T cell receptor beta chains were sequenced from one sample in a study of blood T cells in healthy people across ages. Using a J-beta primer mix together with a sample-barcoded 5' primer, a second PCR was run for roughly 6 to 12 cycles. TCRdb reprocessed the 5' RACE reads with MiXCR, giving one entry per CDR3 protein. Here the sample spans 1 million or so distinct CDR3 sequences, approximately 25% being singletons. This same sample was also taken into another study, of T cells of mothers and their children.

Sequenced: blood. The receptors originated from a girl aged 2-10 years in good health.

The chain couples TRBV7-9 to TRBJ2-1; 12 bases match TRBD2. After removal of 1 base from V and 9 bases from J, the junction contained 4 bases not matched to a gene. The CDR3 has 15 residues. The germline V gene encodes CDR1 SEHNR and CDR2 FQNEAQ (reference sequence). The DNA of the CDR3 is TGTGCCAGCAGCTTAGAGACTAGCGGGGGACGTGAGCAGTTCTTC. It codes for CASSLETSGGREQFF.

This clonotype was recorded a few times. CDR3 sequence (DNA): TGTGCCAGTAGAACTAGCGGGGCCCAAGAGACCCAGTACTTC. It specifies CASRTSGAQETQYF. This sequence joins TRBV28 and TRBJ2-5, with TRBD2 matching 10 bases. Germline CDR1 reads MDHEN; CDR2 reads SYDVKM. V lost 9 bases to trimming and J lost 1 base; unmatched junction nucleotides: 5. The CDR3 loop spans 14 amino acids.

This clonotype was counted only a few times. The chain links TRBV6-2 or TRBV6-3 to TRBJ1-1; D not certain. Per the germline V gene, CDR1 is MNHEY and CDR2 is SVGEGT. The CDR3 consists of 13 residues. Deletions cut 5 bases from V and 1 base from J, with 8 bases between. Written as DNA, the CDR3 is TGTGCCAGCAGTCCCTACACGAACACTGAAGCTTTCTTT. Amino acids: CASSPYTNTEAFF.

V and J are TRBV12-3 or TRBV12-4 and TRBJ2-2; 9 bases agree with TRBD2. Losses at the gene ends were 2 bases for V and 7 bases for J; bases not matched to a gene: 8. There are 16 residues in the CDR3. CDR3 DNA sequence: TGTGCCAGCAGTTTACCACTAGCGGGCCGGGACGGGGAGCTGTTTTTT. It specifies CASSLPLAGRDGELFF.

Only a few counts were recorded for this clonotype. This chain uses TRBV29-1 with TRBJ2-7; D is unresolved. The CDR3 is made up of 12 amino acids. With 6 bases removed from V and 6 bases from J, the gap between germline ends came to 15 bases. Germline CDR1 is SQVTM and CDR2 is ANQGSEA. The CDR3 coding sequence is TGCAGCGTCCTGAGCAGAGAGCGCGAGCAGTACTTC. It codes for CSVLSREREQYF.

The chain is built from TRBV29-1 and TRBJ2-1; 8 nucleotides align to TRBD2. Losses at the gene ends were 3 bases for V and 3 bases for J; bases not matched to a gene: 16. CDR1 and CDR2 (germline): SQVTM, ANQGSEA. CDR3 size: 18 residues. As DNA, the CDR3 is TGCAGCGTTGAGGAGGGGGGCGGGAGGTGGATAGGCTACAATGAGCAGTTCTTC. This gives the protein CSVEEGGGRWIGYNEQFF.

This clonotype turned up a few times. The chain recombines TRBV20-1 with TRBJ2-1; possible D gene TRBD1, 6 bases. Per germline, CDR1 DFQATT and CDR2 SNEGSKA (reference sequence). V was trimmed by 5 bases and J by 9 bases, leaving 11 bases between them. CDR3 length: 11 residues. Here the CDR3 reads CSAQGGIEQFF. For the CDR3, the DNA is TGCAGTGCTCAAGGGGGAATTGAGCAGTTCTTC.